This T cell receptor (beta chain) was observed in a study of vaccination and CD4 T cells after COVID-19. Whole-study results and caveats: Median SARS-CoV-2-reactive clonotypes rose from around 19 to 38, not significantly.

From germline, CDR1 is SGHAT and CDR2 FQNNGV. J gave up 2 bases and V 3 bases, and 6 bases lay outside the gene matches. The CDR3 runs 15 residues. The treatment was: approximately nine-day PBMC culture with coronavirus spike peptide pools or control peptides (ViraFEST assay). The sample holds one count of this clonotype. The target antigen is unknown. Cultured CD4+ T-cell DNA underwent Oncomine TCR Beta short-read sequencing. TCRdb redid the calling of the PCR reads with MiXCR, one entry per CDR3 protein. The sample has approximately 11,000 distinct CDR3 sequences; 40% to 50% are singletons. This chain joins TRBV11-2 and TRBJ2-7; 8 positions match TRBD1. This TCR was sampled from a human donor who had recovered from COVID-19. Input material: CD4+ T cells from blood, cultured in vitro. CDR3: CASSFYRGKPYEQYF. CDR3 sequence (DNA): TGTGCCAGCAGCTTTTACAGGGGGAAGCCCTACGAGCAGTACTTC.